This T cell receptor beta chain was observed in a study of Graves' ophthalmopathy and Graves' hyperthyroidism. At the level of the study: Researchers obtained peripheral blood at initial diagnosis, before any treatment had begun. Points from the study as a whole: A 13-signature model separated ophthalmopathy from stable hyperthyroidism, just over 85% sensitivity, approximately 84% specificity.

As regards this clonotype: Its antigen is still unknown.

The authors amplified TCR beta CDR3 regions from RNA transcripts. The authors performed first-round RT-PCR with HTBI primers and then a second-round multiplex PCR. TCRdb used MiXCR to reprocess the multiplex PCR reads, holding one entry per CDR3 protein. This sample has 660,000 or so distinct CDR3 sequences; roughly 41% occur once, and the top ten carry 3% to 3.5%. CDR3 length: 14 amino acids. Clinical symptoms and serum thyroxine were used for diagnosis; TRAb, thyroid ultrasound and orbital computed tomography were also relied on. From fresh peripheral blood, over 9 ml in volume, the PBMCs were obtained.

Specimen: peripheral blood. The V and J genes are TRBV12-3 or TRBV12-4 and TRBJ1-5, with D perhaps TRBD1 (6 bases). The source is an adult man with Graves' ophthalmopathy. The CDR3, as DNA: TGTGCTAGTGCGACACAGGGCAGCAATCAGCCCCAGCATTTT. Translated: CASATQGSNQPQHF.